This is a list of T cell receptor beta chains from one sample in a study of neoadjuvant nivolumab and ipilimumab in lung cancer. Measured with immunoSEQ multiplex PCR; TCRdb has only the in-frame clones, and not every one. Of around 6,000 clones in the sample, about 61% were seen once. The sequencing used tumor tissue, collected after neoadjuvant nivolumab, alone or with ipilimumab, at or shortly before surgery. The receptors shown here come from an adult with non-small cell lung cancer. The CDR3 runs from the conserved cysteine through the conserved F or W. D genes are given only for firm matches. For some rows the clone size is stated as once, few or many, or as a class when expanded; others skip it.

j_call: TRBJ2-7; d_call: TRBD1; clone_size: few; v_call: TRBV2; cdr3_nt: TGTGCCAGCAGTGAGAGGGACAGGGGATCCTACGAGCAGTACTTC; cdr3_aa: CASSERDRGSYEQYF
j_call: TRBJ2-7; d_call: NA; clone_size: NA; v_call: TRBV28; cdr3_nt: TGTGCCAGCAGTACTAGAGGGACCGGGGAGCAGTACTTC; cdr3_aa: CASSTRGTGEQYF
j_call: TRBJ1-2; d_call: NA; clone_size: NA; v_call: TRBV5-3; cdr3_nt: TGTGCCAGCAGCTTGAGTCAGGGTTCTGGCTACACCTTC; cdr3_aa: CASSLSQGSGYTF
j_call: TRBJ2-7; d_call: NA; clone_size: NA; v_call: TRBV7-2; cdr3_nt: TGTGCCAGCAGCCGTGCCCTCGGGACATCCGGCGAGCAGTACTTC; cdr3_aa: CASSRALGTSGEQYF
j_call: TRBJ1-2; d_call: TRBD1; clone_size: NA; v_call: TRBV5-6; cdr3_nt: TGTGCCAGCAGCCTAGACAGGGCTCGCGGCTACACCTTC; cdr3_aa: CASSLDRARGYTF
j_call: TRBJ2-7; d_call: NA; clone_size: NA; v_call: TRBV19; cdr3_nt: TGTGCCAGTAGTATTCGCGGGGTTTCCTACGAGCAGTACTTC; cdr3_aa: CASSIRGVSYEQYF
j_call: TRBJ2-6; d_call: TRBD1; clone_size: NA; v_call: TRBV11-3; cdr3_nt: TGTGCCAGCAGCTCCGCCGGCCCCGGGACAGGGACTGGGGCCAACGTCCTGACTTTC; cdr3_aa: CASSSAGPGTGTGANVLTF
j_call: TRBJ2-7; d_call: TRBD2; clone_size: NA; v_call: TRBV7-2; cdr3_nt: TGTGCCAGCAGCTTGGGGGGGTCGGACGAGCAGTACTTC; cdr3_aa: CASSLGGSDEQYF
j_call: TRBJ1-5; d_call: NA; clone_size: NA; v_call: TRBV28; cdr3_nt: TGTGCCAGCAGTACATCTCAGCCCCAGCATTTT; cdr3_aa: CASSTSQPQHF
j_call: TRBJ2-7; d_call: TRBD2; clone_size: few; v_call: TRBV7-9; cdr3_nt: TGTGCCAGCAGCTCTAATAAGGGGGTAGCGGGGTCCGCGACCTACGAGCAGTACTTC; cdr3_aa: CASSSNKGVAGSATYEQYF
j_call: TRBJ1-4; d_call: TRBD1; clone_size: once; v_call: TRBV28; cdr3_nt: TGTGCCAGCAGTTTATTGACAGGGGTTAATGAAAAACTGTTTTTT; cdr3_aa: CASSLLTGVNEKLFF
j_call: TRBJ2-2; d_call: NA; clone_size: NA; v_call: TRBV5-1; cdr3_nt: TGCGCCAGCAGCTTGATGTCAGGGACACCGCGAGAGCTGTTTTTT; cdr3_aa: CASSLMSGTPRELFF
j_call: TRBJ2-1; d_call: NA; clone_size: NA; v_call: TRBV15; cdr3_nt: TGTGCCACCAGCAGAGATCTCGGGGCAAGCTCCTACAATGAGCAGTTCTTC; cdr3_aa: CATSRDLGASSYNEQFF
j_call: TRBJ2-7; d_call: NA; clone_size: NA; v_call: TRBV20-1; cdr3_nt: TGCAGTGCTAGCGGGATCGACGAGCAGTACTTC; cdr3_aa: CSASGIDEQYF
j_call: TRBJ2-3; d_call: TRBD2; clone_size: NA; v_call: TRBV7-3; cdr3_nt: TGTGCCAGCAGCTCAGGACTAGCCAGCACAGATACGCAGTATTTT; cdr3_aa: CASSSGLASTDTQYF
j_call: TRBJ2-1; d_call: NA; clone_size: NA; v_call: TRBV4-2; cdr3_nt: TGTGCCAGCAGCCAAGATGAAGGGGGGCCGGAAGATGAGCAGTTCTTC; cdr3_aa: CASSQDEGGPEDEQFF
j_call: TRBJ1-1; d_call: TRBD1; clone_size: NA; v_call: TRBV5-4; cdr3_nt: TGTGCCAGCAGCACGAGACTCGGACAGGGGACATACACTGAAGCTTTCTTT; cdr3_aa: CASSTRLGQGTYTEAFF
j_call: TRBJ1-1; d_call: NA; clone_size: NA; v_call: TRBV7-2; cdr3_nt: TGTGCCAGCAGCCCCCGGGGCGGTGGCACTGAAGCTTTCTTT; cdr3_aa: CASSPRGGGTEAFF
j_call: TRBJ1-4; d_call: NA; clone_size: once; v_call: TRBV19; cdr3_nt: TGTGCCAGTAGCCCATACATGGGCGATAACGAAAAACTGTTTTTT; cdr3_aa: CASSPYMGDNEKLFF
j_call: TRBJ2-7; d_call: NA; clone_size: NA; v_call: TRBV14; cdr3_nt: TGTGCCAGCAGTCAAAAGGCGGCAGTTAAGTACTTC; cdr3_aa: CASSQKAAVKYF
j_call: TRBJ1-2; d_call: TRBD1; clone_size: few; v_call: TRBV5-4; cdr3_nt: TGTGCCAGCAGATCCGGGACAGGGGAAACTGGCTACACCTTC; cdr3_aa: CASRSGTGETGYTF
j_call: TRBJ2-3; d_call: NA; clone_size: NA; v_call: TRBV13; cdr3_nt: TGTGCCAGCAGCTTAGGAAGGCATCTGCAGTATTTT; cdr3_aa: CASSLGRHLQYF
j_call: TRBJ1-5; d_call: TRBD1; clone_size: once; v_call: TRBV6-1; cdr3_nt: TGTGCCAGCATCACAGGGGGTGGTCAGCCCCAGCATTTT; cdr3_aa: CASITGGGQPQHF
j_call: TRBJ1-5; d_call: TRBD1; clone_size: NA; v_call: TRBV6-1; cdr3_nt: TGTGCCAGCAGTGAAGGCAGGGGGCTGGTAAATCAGCCCCAGCATTTT; cdr3_aa: CASSEGRGLVNQPQHF
j_call: TRBJ1-2; d_call: TRBD1; clone_size: NA; v_call: TRBV14; cdr3_nt: TGTGCCAGCAGCCCCAGGGGGCAGGGTGGCTATGGCTACACCTTC; cdr3_aa: CASSPRGQGGYGYTF
j_call: TRBJ2-7; d_call: TRBD2; clone_size: NA; v_call: TRBV4-1; cdr3_nt: TGCGCCAGCAGCCAAGAACGAGCGGGAGGAGCCGAGCAGTACTTC; cdr3_aa: CASSQERAGGAEQYF
j_call: TRBJ2-6; d_call: TRBD1; clone_size: NA; v_call: TRBV19; cdr3_nt: TGTGCCAGTTCCAAGGGACAGGGAGGTCCTGGGGCCAACGTCCTGACTTTC; cdr3_aa: CASSKGQGGPGANVLTF
j_call: TRBJ2-7; d_call: TRBD1; clone_size: NA; v_call: TRBV7-9; cdr3_nt: TGTGCCAGCAGCCCCGGTTGGGGACAGGGGGTTGGAGGGTCCTACGAGCAGTACTTC; cdr3_aa: CASSPGWGQGVGGSYEQYF